Each of the 3 T cell receptor beta chains below was sequenced from the same sample in a study of T cells in Graves' hyperthyroidism and ophthalmopathy (dated by TCRdb to the late 2010s). Libraries came from multiplex PCR. The instrument given in TCRdb is Illumina HiSeq 2000. Amplification of TCR beta CDR3 regions was carried out from RNA transcripts. The first round of RT-PCR for the TCR CDR3 was performed with the HTBI primer set and the Qiagen OneStep RT-PCR kit. TCRdb reworked the public reads: Q25 trimming with fastp, MiXCR clone assembly, productive beta chains retained. Duplicate CDR3 protein sequences are folded into a single record with the most common DNA and genes. The table for this sample lists 190,000 or so distinct CDR3 sequences; roughly 18% of them were counted only once. The top ten hold around 47% of the sample. The sequencing sample was made of blood. These receptors came from a man in his forties or fifties with Graves' hyperthyroidism.

The chain is built from TRBV27 and TRBJ2-5, with unresolved D. Germline V gives CDR1 MNHEY, CDR2 SMNVEV (reference sequence). The ends were cut back, 5 bases at V and 2 bases at J, with 18 bases in the middle. The CDR3 is 16 amino acids. The CDR3 nucleotides read TGTGCCAGCAGTCCCCCCCGCACGGCCCCACAAGAGACCCAGTACTTC. Protein sequence: CASSPPRTAPQETQYF.

This clonotype was recorded many times. This sequence joins TRBV7-8 and TRBJ2-7, with a possible D match to TRBD1 (6 bases). The germline V gene encodes CDR1 SGHVS and CDR2 FQNEAQ. The CDR3 has 14 residues. Trimming took 1 base from V and 5 from J, leaving 12 bases between them. The chain's CDR3 is CASSLGTGSHEQYF. CDR3 sequence (DNA): TGTGCCAGCAGCTTAGGTACAGGGAGCCACGAGCAGTACTTC.

The V and J genes are TRBV4-3 and TRBJ2-1; TRBD2 is a possible D gene (7 bases). This CDR3 has 16 amino acids. Germline V lookup: CDR1 LGHNA, CDR2 YSLEER. Deletions cut 1 base from V and 12 bases from J, with 22 bases between. The CDR3 coding sequence is TGCGCCAGCAGCCAAGGTCGGGGGGCCGTGGGGGGAAGGCAGTTCTTC. It translates to CASSQGRGAVGGRQFF.